These T cell receptor beta chains were read from a single sample in a study of cytomegalovirus exposure and HLA in healthy donors. Here immunoSEQ multiplex PCR was the method, and the copy in TCRdb shows in-frame clones only, minus some. This sample has about 130,000 clones, with about 9.1% found just once. Sequencing was carried out using PBMCs. Every receptor here comes from a woman aged 35 to 49 in good health and CMV-seropositive. CDR3s include the opening cysteine and the closing phenylalanine or tryptophan. A D gene is named only where the DNA matches it firmly. Clone size is shown for a subset of rows, as once, few, many or a class of expanded clone.

clone size | J gene | D gene | V gene | CDR3 DNA | CDR3 protein
few | TRBJ1-1 | NA | TRBV14 | TGTGCCAGCAGCCCTTCGGTTAACACTGAAGCTTTCTTT | CASSPSVNTEAFF
NA | TRBJ2-5 | NA | TRBV6-1 | TGTGCCAGCAGTGAGGCGTGGGGGGTGGAGACCCAGTACTTC | CASSEAWGVETQYF
few | TRBJ2-6 | NA | TRBV7-2 | TGTGCCAGCAGGTCTGAAAGCTCTGGGGCCAACGTCCTGAATTTC | CASRSESSGANVLNF
few | TRBJ2-6 | TRBD1 | TRBV5-4 | TGTGCCAGCAGCCCGACAGGGACTGGGGCCAACGTCCTGACTTTC | CASSPTGTGANVLTF
many | TRBJ1-4 | NA | TRBV5-1 | TGCGCCAGCAGCGTAAGCCCGGATGAAAAACTGTTTTTT | CASSVSPDEKLFF
NA | TRBJ1-6 | TRBD1 | TRBV7-2 | TGTGCCAGCAGCGCAAACAGGGGCTCACCCCTCCACTTT | CASSANRGSPLHF
NA | TRBJ2-7 | NA | TRBV6-1 | TGTGCCAGCAGTGGACTCACTAGTACGTCGGTCGAGCAGTACTTC | CASSGLTSTSVEQYF
few | TRBJ2-1 | NA | TRBV5-1 | TGCGCCAGCAGCTTGTCAGGGCCTAATGAGCAGTTCTTC | CASSLSGPNEQFF
NA | TRBJ1-4 | TRBD1 | TRBV7-9 | TGTGCCAGCAGCCGGACAGGCCTTAATGAAAAACTGTTTTTT | CASSRTGLNEKLFF
NA | TRBJ1-1 | NA | TRBV7-2 | TGTGCCAGCAGCCCAAACATCCGAGGGGAAGCTTTCTTT | CASSPNIRGEAFF
NA | TRBJ2-7 | TRBD2 | TRBV7-2 | TGTGCCAGCACCCAATCTAGCGGAGCCTACGAGCAGTACTTC | CASTQSSGAYEQYF
few | TRBJ2-7 | NA | TRBV4-1 | TGCGCCAGCAGCCTCACGACAGGACCTTCCTACGAGCAGTACTTC | CASSLTTGPSYEQYF
few | TRBJ2-3 | NA | TRBV7-9 | TGTGCCAGCAGCTCCCAGGTGGATACGCAGTATTTT | CASSSQVDTQYF
NA | TRBJ2-1 | TRBD2 | TRBV7-2 | TGTGCCAGCAGTTTCAAAGCGGGGGCCGGAGCCTACAATGAGCAGTTCTTC | CASSFKAGAGAYNEQFF
NA | TRBJ1-1 | NA | TRBV14 | TGTGCCAGCAGCCCCCCGGGGGTGGACACTGAAGCTTTCTTT | CASSPPGVDTEAFF
few | TRBJ1-1 | TRBD1 | TRBV7-9 | TGTGCCAGCAGCTCACAGGGGTTTAACACTGAAGCTTTCTTT | CASSSQGFNTEAFF
NA | TRBJ2-3 | NA | TRBV7-5 | TGTGTCAGAAGCTGCGCGATTGGCACAGATACGCAGTATTTT | CVRSCAIGTDTQYF
few | TRBJ1-1 | NA | TRBV23-1 | TGCGCCAGCAGCGTCGGTGGGAGGACTGAAGCTTTCTTT | CASSVGGRTEAFF
few | TRBJ1-1 | TRBD1 | TRBV5-1 | TGCGCCAGCAGCTTCGGACAGGGGGTATTGAACACTGAAGCTTTCTTT | CASSFGQGVLNTEAFF
NA | TRBJ1-2 | NA | TRBV4-1 | TGCGCCAGCAGCCGATCCCAAGCGGATAGCGGGGGCTACACCTTC | CASSRSQADSGGYTF
NA | TRBJ2-7 | NA | TRBV29-1 | TGCAGCGTTGAGGAGGGAGAAGGCTCCTACGAGCAGTACTTC | CSVEEGEGSYEQYF
NA | TRBJ1-5 | NA | TRBV4-1 | TGCGCCAGCAGCCAACAGCCGGGGGAGCCCCAGCATTTT | CASSQQPGEPQHF
few | TRBJ2-1 | NA | TRBV23-1 | TGCGCCAGCAGTCAAAAGGGAGGCAGCTACAATGAGCAGTTCTTC | CASSQKGGSYNEQFF
few | TRBJ2-2 | NA | TRBV10-3 | TGTGCCATCAGTGAGAGAGGAAACACCGGGGAGCTGTTTTTT | CAISERGNTGELFF
few | TRBJ2-3 | NA | TRBV5-6 | TGTGCCAGCAGCTTGAACCAGGGCGGCACAGATACGCAGTATTTT | CASSLNQGGTDTQYF
NA | TRBJ2-2 | NA | TRBV7-2 | TGTGCCAGCAGCTTAAGGAGGACCGGGGAGCTGTTTTTT | CASSLRRTGELFF
NA | TRBJ1-1 | TRBD1 | TRBV11-2 | TGTGCCAGCAGCTTAGATAAGGGGGCAAGCACTGAAGCTTTCTTT | CASSLDKGASTEAFF
NA | TRBJ1-1 | TRBD1 | TRBV7-3 | TGTGCCAGCAGCGAGACAGGGAGAACTGAAGCTTTCTTT | CASSETGRTEAFF
NA | TRBJ1-1 | TRBD1 | TRBV7-9 | TGTGCCAGCAGCAACACAGGGGGCATTGGGATGAACACTGAAGCTTTCTTT | CASSNTGGIGMNTEAFF
NA | TRBJ2-3 | TRBD2 | TRBV4-2 | TGTGCCAGCAGCCCCCCCCTAGCGGGGGGGTCAGATACGCAGTATTTT | CASSPPLAGGSDTQYF
NA | TRBJ2-2 | TRBD2 | TRBV19 | TGTGCCAGTACCTTTACTAGCGGCGGGAACACCGGGGAGCTGTTTTTT | CASTFTSGGNTGELFF
NA | TRBJ2-7 | TRBD1 | TRBV2 | TGTGCCAGCAGCCCTATCCTGACAGGGGGCGAGCAGTACTTC | CASSPILTGGEQYF
NA | TRBJ2-7 | TRBD1 | TRBV10-3 | TGTGCCATCAGTGACGACCGGGACAGGGAAGTCCACGAGCAGTACTTC | CAISDDRDREVHEQYF
NA | TRBJ1-6 | TRBD1 | TRBV5-6 | TGTGCCAGCAGCTTGTATGAGGGGGCGACTTTGTCACCCCTCCACTTT | CASSLYEGATLSPLHF
few | TRBJ2-3 | NA | TRBV4-1 | TGCGCCAGCAGCCAAGGAGGTCAGGGTTCTGATACGCAGTATTTT | CASSQGGQGSDTQYF
NA | TRBJ1-2 | TRBD1 | TRBV19 | TGTGCCAGTAGTTCCGCCGGGACAGGGTATGGCTACACCTTC | CASSSAGTGYGYTF
NA | TRBJ2-3 | TRBD1 | TRBV5-8 | TGTGCCAGCACTTTGGAAGGGGGCAGGTCAGATACGCAGTATTTT | CASTLEGGRSDTQYF
few | TRBJ2-1 | NA | TRBV5-4 | TGTGCCAGCAGCTTGAACCCAGACACCTACAATGAGCAGTTCTTC | CASSLNPDTYNEQFF
few | TRBJ2-7 | NA | TRBV6-6 | TGTGCCAGCAGGGACAGACCCTACGAGCAGTACTTC | CASRDRPYEQYF
NA | TRBJ1-3 | TRBD1 | TRBV5-5 | TGTGCCAGCAGCTTGAGCCAGGGGGGAGACACCATATATTTT | CASSLSQGGDTIYF
few | TRBJ2-5 | TRBD2 | TRBV7-2 | TGTGCCAGCAAGGTTGAAGCGGGGGGTTGGGAGACCCAGTACTTC | CASKVEAGGWETQYF
NA | TRBJ2-2 | TRBD1 | TRBV18 | TGTGCCAGCTCACCACTGGGACAGCCTCTCGCCGGGGAGCTGTTTTTT | CASSPLGQPLAGELFF